The 21 T cell receptor beta chains in this list originate from one sample, sequenced in a study of shared clonotypes between healthy human individuals. Data came from immunoSEQ multiplex PCR; TCRdb stores just in-frame clones and leaves some out. The sample comprises around 560,000 clones, approximately 96% of which are singletons, and approximately 0.11% rests with the top ten. Terminally differentiated effector memory CD45RA+ cells were excluded by CCR7 positive selection of CD45RO-negative cells. The sample consisted of naive CD8+ T cells sorted from blood. Receptor source: a woman aged 30 to 39 in good health.

This chain links TRBV28 with TRBJ2-7; D is perhaps TRBD1 (6 bases). Deletions cut 3 bases from V and 0 bases from J, with 18 bases between. CDR3 length: 17 amino acids. In germline, CDR1 is MDHEN, CDR2 SYDVKM. DNA of the CDR3: TGTGCCAGCAGTTTGTCGGTTTTGGGGGCGGACTCCTACGAGCAGTACTTC. Translated, it gives CASSLSVLGADSYEQYF.

CDR3 in DNA: TGTGCCATCCTAGCGGGAGAGGGCGACGAGCAGTACTTC. This translates into CAILAGEGDEQYF. The chain uses TRBV6-1 and TRBJ2-7, with 10 bases matching TRBD2. The CDR3 sequence is 13 residues long. The junction had 8 bases not matched to a gene; V was cut back by 10 bases and J by 5 bases. Germline values: CDR1 MNHNS, CDR2 SASEGT.

The chain has TRBV20-1 and TRBJ2-7; D ambiguous. Trimming removed 2 bases at V and 6 bases at J, with 8 bases between. The CDR3 is made up of 11 amino acids. Germline loops: CDR1 DFQATT, CDR2 SNEGSKA (reference sequence). The CDR3 spells CSARRVGEQYF. The CDR3 coding sequence is TGCAGTGCTAGAAGGGTCGGCGAGCAGTACTTC.

The V gene is TRBV7-6, the J gene TRBJ2-7, with D possibly TRBD1 on 6 matching bases. The V gene lost 1 base and the J gene lost 3 bases, with 10 bases spanning the gap. This CDR3 comprises 14 residues. CDR1 SGHVS and CDR2 FNYEAQ come from the germline V gene. The CDR3 loop reads CASSLGGPVYEQYF. For the CDR3, the DNA is TGTGCCAGCAGCTTAGGGGGGCCAGTCTACGAGCAGTACTTC.

The V call is TRBV2, the J call TRBJ2-3; D is unresolved. The V gene's germline CDR1 is SNHLY and CDR2 FYNNEI. Trimming took off 8 bases at V and 4 bases at J, with 16 bases between the two ends. This CDR3 comprises 14 residues. CDR3 DNA sequence: TGTGCCAGCGGGGAAAAAATCCGGGCAGATACGCAGTATTTT. Residues: CASGEKIRADTQYF.

V gene TRBV4-1 combines with J gene TRBJ2-7, with D possibly being TRBD1 (6 bases). CDR3 length: 15 residues. Germline lookup yields CDR1 MGHRA and CDR2 YSYEKL. Between the trimmed V and J ends, which lost 1 base and 3 bases, there was a span of 13 bases. CDR3 nucleotides: TGCGCCAGCAGCCAAGCCCGACGGACAGACTACGAGCAGTACTTC. Translated: CASSQARRTDYEQYF.

The V gene is TRBV7-2, the J gene TRBJ1-5; no firm D call. The CDR3 runs 16 residues. Trimming stripped 0 bases from V and 0 bases from J, with 9 bases between. The germline gives CDR1 SGHTA, CDR2 FQGNSA. The CDR3 loop is CASSLAVGYSNQPQHF. CDR3 bases: TGTGCCAGCAGCTTAGCTGTAGGGTATAGCAATCAGCCCCAGCATTTT.

This chain links TRBV19 with TRBJ2-3; no reliable D call. Germline V CDR1 and CDR2: LNHDA, SQIVND (reference sequence). Between the trimmed V and J ends, which lost 2 bases and 0 bases, there was a span of 9 bases. There are 15 residues in the CDR3. Here the CDR3 DNA reads TGTGCCAGTAGTATACTGACCACCAGCACAGATACGCAGTATTTT. Its protein is CASSILTTSTDTQYF.

The chain is built from TRBV28 and TRBJ2-7; tentatively, D is TRBD2 (6 bases). Looked up from germline, CDR1 is MDHEN and CDR2 is SYDVKM. The CDR3 has 12 amino acids. Trimming pared 10 bases from V and 3 bases from J, leaving 13 bases between. CDR3 DNA: TGTGCCACCGGCCCGGGGGTCTACGAGCAGTACTTC. It encodes CATGPGVYEQYF. Drawing the rest from reference TRBV28 and TRBJ2-7, the complete variable domain is DVKVTQSSRYLVKRTGEKVFLECVQDMDHENMFWYRQDPGLGLRLIYFSYDVKMKEKGDIPEGYSVSREKKERFSLILESASTNQTSMYLCATGPGVYEQYFGPGTRLTVT.

J is TRBJ2-3 and V is TRBV11-1; D may be TRBD2 (5 bases). The CDR3 runs 15 residues. CDR1 and CDR2 from the germline V gene are SGHAT and FQDESV (reference sequence). Trimming cost V 5 bases and J 0 bases, with 12 bases left between them. The CDR3 DNA reads TGTGCCAGCAGCCCCTCGGGCGGGAGCACAGATACGCAGTATTTT. Protein: CASSPSGGSTDTQYF.

The V gene is TRBV27, the J gene TRBJ2-1; D gene uncertain. This CDR3 is built from 15 residues. Deletions cut 4 bases from V and 5 bases from J, with 15 bases between. CDR1 and CDR2 (germline): MNHEY, SMNVEV (reference sequence). The CDR3 loop is CASSSPGGTHNEQFF. CDR3 sequence (DNA): TGTGCCAGCAGTTCACCAGGCGGAACACACAATGAGCAGTTCTTC.

V gene TRBV14 combines with J gene TRBJ2-2, with TRBD1 identical over 9 bases. After removal of 8 bases from V and 7 bases from J, the junction contained 8 bases not matched to a gene. The CDR3 covers 14 residues. Looked up from germline, CDR1 is SGHDN and CDR2 is FVKESK. The chain's CDR3 is CASAWTGDFGELFF. The DNA of the CDR3 is TGTGCCAGCGCTTGGACAGGGGACTTCGGGGAGCTGTTTTTT.

This chain connects TRBV4-1 to TRBJ2-3; TRBD1 is a possible D gene (6 bases). This CDR3 spans 17 amino acids. The V and J ends lost 1 base and 2 bases respectively, with 16 bases between them. Germline V CDR1 and CDR2: MGHRA, YSYEKL. The CDR3 reads CASSQGVDRTYTDTQYF. The CDR3, as DNA: TGCGCCAGCAGCCAAGGGGTAGACAGGACATACACAGATACGCAGTATTTT.

V gene TRBV29-1 combines with J gene TRBJ2-2; no clear D gene. The CDR3 is made up of 15 amino acids. Per germline, CDR1 SQVTM and CDR2 ANQGSEA. Trimming pared 2 bases from V and 2 bases from J, leaving 12 bases between. As DNA, the CDR3 is TGCAGCGTTGAATTCTTAGGGCTTAACACCGGGGAGCTGTTTTTT. Its translation: CSVEFLGLNTGELFF.

The chain carries TRBV7-9 and TRBJ2-5; possible D gene TRBD1, 6 bases. Germline CDR1 and CDR2: SEHNR and FQNEAQ (reference sequence). The germline V and J ends were trimmed by 5 bases and 0 bases, with 13 bases remaining between them. The CDR3 runs 15 residues. CDR3 sequence: CASSHRDTYQETQYF. DNA for the CDR3: TGTGCCAGCAGCCACCGGGACACCTACCAAGAGACCCAGTACTTC.

This chain connects TRBV11-2 to TRBJ2-7, with 7 positions matching TRBD2. The CDR3 runs 14 residues. With V trimmed by 3 bases and J by 3 bases, 5 bases remained unmatched. CDR1 and CDR2 (germline): SGHAT, FQNNGV. This CDR3 is CASSLGGADYEQYF. The DNA of the CDR3 is TGTGCCAGCAGCTTGGGAGGGGCTGACTACGAGCAGTACTTC.

The gene calls are TRBV5-6 and TRBJ1-2; D gene unclear. V shed 1 base and J shed 3 bases, with 7 bases lying between them. The CDR3 consists of 13 residues. Germline V lookup: CDR1 SGHDT, CDR2 YYEEEE. DNA of the CDR3: TGTGCCAGCAGCTTGCCCTGGCACTATGGCTACACCTTC. This gives the protein CASSLPWHYGYTF.

V and J are TRBV2 and TRBJ2-5; a possible D gene is TRBD1 (6 bases). The better agreement between TRBJ2-7 and the DNA end casts doubt on the J call. The germline V gene encodes CDR1 SNHLY and CDR2 FYNNEI. This CDR3 region has 14 residues. The CDR3, as DNA: TGTGCCAGCGGAGACCGGGACACCTACTACGAGCAGTACTTC. Protein: CASGDRDTYYEQYF.

The chain joins TRBV5-1 to TRBJ2-1, with 7 bases identical to TRBD2. The CDR3 runs 16 residues. Germline CDR1 is SGHRS and CDR2 is YFSETQ. V lost 0 bases, J lost 2 bases, and 5 bases stayed unmatched. CDR3 nucleotides: TGCGCCAGCAGCTTGGCCGCTAGCGGAACCTACAATGAGCAGTTCTTC. Its translation is CASSLAASGTYNEQFF. Full variable domain (outside the CDR3, taken from reference TRBV5-1 and TRBJ2-1): KAGVTQTPRYLIKTRGQQVTLSCSPISGHRSVSWYQQTPGQGLQFLFEYFSETQRNKGNFPGRFSGRQFSNSRSEMNVSTLELGDSALYLCASSLAASGTYNEQFFGPGTRLTVL.

The chain combines TRBV27 with TRBJ2-7; 11 bases map to TRBD2. J gave up 2 bases and V 6 bases, and 9 bases lay outside the gene matches. Germline V gene lookup returns CDR1 MNHEY and CDR2 SMNVEV (reference sequence). The CDR3 consists of 16 residues. This chain's CDR3 is CASSSKTSGGPYEQYF. CDR3 nucleotides: TGTGCCAGCAGCTCAAAAACTAGCGGGGGCCCCTACGAGCAGTACTTC.

This chain joins TRBV18 and TRBJ2-1; 7 nucleotides agree with TRBD2. Germline V CDR1 and CDR2: KGHSH, LQKENI. CDR3 length: 16 residues. V gave up 1 base and J gave up 1 base; unmatched junction bases: 4. Written as DNA, the CDR3 is TGTGCCAGCTCACCACGGGATAGCGGGTCCTACAATGAGCAGTTCTTC. This encodes CASSPRDSGSYNEQFF.